The entry that follows covers one T cell receptor (beta chain) sequence. This clone was found a few times. Its antigen has not been determined. The input lacks base qualities; no much larger clone sits a single base away. TCRbeta CDR3 regions were amplified from genomic DNA by means of the immunoSEQ Assay, a bias-controlled multiplex PCR. Concerning the study's data processing: Within the assay, amplification of reference gene primers was used to estimate how many nucleated cells each sample contained. To quantify the absolute abundance of each unique TCRbeta CDR3 rearrangement, sequence reads were collapsed and filtered. For each sample, productive Simpson clonality was calculated by taking the square root of Simpson's diversity index across productive rearrangements. Sourced from immuneACCESS, this table was stored by TCRdb with only in-frame sequences that have V and J called. A share of the clones is absent; for the studies checked, an unresolved V gene accounts for under half, and the remainder has no known explanation. From that table come the V and J calls and clone size; the DNA was used to work out D and trimming. The sample table lists about 170,000 clones, 88% of them with a count of one. Roughly 2% of the sample goes to the ten largest clones.

A second Seattle source provided samples from volunteer blood donors who had recovered from COVID-19. Collaborating institutions collected whole blood in K2EDTA tubes following their own protocols. Collaborator samples were shipped for TCRbeta analysis as frozen whole blood, isolated PBMCs, or DNA extracted from either sample type. The sample is drawn from a study of blood T cell repertoires in COVID-19 (dated by TCRdb to 2019 to 2021). Study-level background: The collaborator samples originated in the United States, Italy and Spain and spanned the acute and convalescent phases of COVID-19. The material from the prospective study consisted of cDNA or gDNA derived from T cells, B-cell-depleted T cells, or PBMCs. The dataset comprised deeply sampled blood TCRbeta repertoires from subjects exposed to, actively infected with, or recovered from COVID-19. The repertoires were released in a freely available public database intended as a resource for research on the immune response to SARS-CoV-2. Samples were obtained from the ongoing ImmuneRACE study (first 160 participants) and from some 1,200 subjects provided by 6 global collaborators. Nearly every sample came with metadata listing a de-identified subject ID, COVID-19 status, age in years and sex. Where available, HLA class I and class II types were obtained from metadata supplied by the sample provider rather than from assay-based typing.

The full study reports these points: The amount of clinical and demographic metadata varied by source and participant and was provided uncurated.

The receptor's source is a man aged 45-65 years who had recovered from COVID-19. The sample consisted of peripheral blood.

At the DNA level, the sequence is TGTGCCACCAGCAGCGACAACACTCGGCAGTACTTC. Translated, it gives CATSSDNTRQYF. Recombination joined TRBV15 with TRBJ2-7; no D segment can be confidently identified. Including the terminal cysteine and phenylalanine, the CDR3 comprises 12 residues. Just CDR3 DNA is preserved here, 36 bases in frame from base 1. The trim is 3 bases for V and 9 bases for J, with a gap of 12 bases between the germline ends. Via the germline V gene (reference sequence), CDR1 is LNHNV and CDR2 YYDKDF.